The 13 T cell receptor beta chains listed next were all sequenced from one sample in a study of blood T cell repertoires in COVID-19 (dated by TCRdb to about 2020). The library was made by the immunoSEQ multiplex PCR assay. As stored in TCRdb, this immuneACCESS dataset retains in-frame rearrangements with V and J assigned. A fraction of the clones does not appear; measured against another copy, unresolved V genes explain less than half of the discrepancy, and the remainder lacks a known reason. The sample table contains 70,000 to 100,000 clones; only one count was recorded for roughly 80% of them. The ten largest clones take up around 4% of the sample. The specimen sequenced was peripheral blood. The source of these receptors is a woman aged 45-59 years with acute or convalescent COVID-19.

The chain employs TRBV9 and TRBJ2-1, with a weak D call TRBD1 (6 bases). V was shortened by 0 bases and J by 8 bases, with 15 bases between the two germline ends. CDR3 length: 15 amino acids. CDR1 is SGDLS, CDR2 YYNGEE, per germline. This chain's CDR3 is CASSVAGTSADEQFF. The CDR3 coding sequence is TGTGCCAGCAGCGTAGCAGGGACATCCGCGGATGAGCAGTTCTTC. Based on the CDR3 plus reference TRBV9 and TRBJ2-1, the full variable domain is DSGVTQTPKHLITATGQRVTLRCSPRSGDLSVYWYQQSLDQGLQFLIQYYNGEERAKGNILERFSAQQFPDLHSELNLSSLELGDSALYFCASSVAGTSADEQFFGPGTRLTVL.

A few counts support this clone. The V and J genes are TRBV6-2 or TRBV6-3 and TRBJ2-7; 7 positions agree with TRBD1. This CDR3 region has 13 residues. Losses at the gene ends were 2 bases for V and 2 bases for J; bases not matched to a gene: 0. Germline CDR1 MNHEY, CDR2 SVGEGT. In DNA form, the CDR3 reads TGTGCCAGCAGTTACGACAGGGCCTACGAGCAGTACTTC. This sequence encodes CASSYDRAYEQYF.

V is TRBV20-1 and J is TRBJ1-1; no firm D call. This CDR3 has 11 amino acids. Germline loops: CDR1 DFQATT, CDR2 SNEGSKA (reference sequence). V lost 7 bases and J lost 1, with 7 bases in between. CDR3 sequence reads: CSVRRNTEAFF. The CDR3 DNA sequence: TGCAGTGTTCGTAGGAACACTGAAGCTTTCTTT.

Only a few counts were recorded for this clone. This chain links TRBV9 with TRBJ2-3, with a possible D match to TRBD2 (6 bases). V gave up 3 bases and J gave up 0 bases, with 14 bases separating them. Germline CDR1 and CDR2: SGDLS and YYNGEE. There are 16 residues in the CDR3. The DNA of the CDR3 is TGTGCCAGCAGCGCTAGGGCGGGATCTAGCACAGATACGCAGTATTTT. Its translation is CASSARAGSSTDTQYF.

V is TRBV7-4 and J is TRBJ1-5, with 7 bases identical to TRBD1. The germline V gene encodes CDR1 SGHVT and CDR2 SQSDAQ. V lost 1 base, J lost 5 bases, and 5 bases stayed unmatched. The CDR3 runs to 15 residues. CDR3 in amino acids: CASSLVGTVYQPQHF. The DNA for the CDR3 is TGTGCCAGCAGCTTAGTTGGGACAGTTTATCAGCCCCAGCATTTT.

This clone has just a few counts. The genes are TRBV5-1 and TRBJ2-2; maybe TRBD2 (6 bases). Germline V gene lookup returns CDR1 SGHRS and CDR2 YFSETQ. The CDR3 has 13 amino acids. Trimming stripped 6 bases from V and 3 bases from J, with 9 bases between. CDR3 nucleotide sequence: TGCGCCAGCACTCGCGGGGACACCGGGGAGCTGTTTTTT. This sequence encodes CASTRGDTGELFF.

This sequence joins TRBV5-1 and TRBJ2-2; 9 bases line up with TRBD1. V shed 2 bases, J shed 5 bases, and the junction held 4 bases outside the gene matches. Germline loops: CDR1 SGHRS, CDR2 YFSETQ. The CDR3 is 15 amino acids. The CDR3 region has the DNA TGCGCCAGCAGCTTTAGACAGGGGGAGACCGGGGAGCTGTTTTTT. Translated, it gives CASSFRQGETGELFF.

This clone was recorded once. The chain couples TRBV19 to TRBJ1-1; TRBD1 agrees at 7 bases. V dropped 7 bases and J dropped 4; count of bases not matched to a gene: 6. The CDR3 is made up of 13 amino acids. Germline V gives CDR1 LNHDA, CDR2 SQIVND (reference sequence). The CDR3 reads CASKPQGSTEAFF. The DNA for the CDR3 is TGTGCCAGTAAGCCACAGGGGAGCACTGAAGCTTTCTTT.

The chain carries TRBV4-3 and TRBJ1-4; tentatively, D is TRBD1 (6 bases). Between the trimmed V and J ends, which lost 2 bases and 9 bases, there was a span of 16 bases. This CDR3 spans 15 amino acids. The V gene's germline CDR1 is LGHNA and CDR2 YSLEER. CDR3 DNA sequence: TGCGCCAGCAGCCAAAATCCCAACAGGGACCAAAAACTGTTTTTT. Translation gives CASSQNPNRDQKLFF.

This clone has only a few counts. This chain connects TRBV28 to TRBJ1-5; D possibly corresponds to TRBD1 (6 bases). The germline gives CDR1 MDHEN, CDR2 SYDVKM. The CDR3 is 14 amino acids. Trimming pared 5 bases from V and 4 bases from J, leaving 12 bases between. The CDR3 DNA reads TGTGCCAGCAGTCTTGGGGGCGTAAATCAGCCCCAGCATTTT. This codes for CASSLGGVNQPQHF.

This chain uses TRBV9 with TRBJ2-2, with unresolved D. CDR1 SGDLS and CDR2 YYNGEE come from the germline V gene. The V and J ends lost 2 bases and 4 bases respectively, with 9 bases between them. The CDR3 totals 14 residues. CDR3 in amino acids: CASSVPDSTGELFF. CDR3 DNA sequence: TGTGCCAGCAGCGTCCCAGATTCCACCGGGGAGCTGTTTTTT. Variable domain in full (rest from reference TRBV9 and TRBJ2-2): DSGVTQTPKHLITATGQRVTLRCSPRSGDLSVYWYQQSLDQGLQFLIQYYNGEERAKGNILERFSAQQFPDLHSELNLSSLELGDSALYFCASSVPDSTGELFFGEGSRLTVL.

V usage is TRBV5-4 and J usage is TRBJ1-4; no clear D gene. V dropped 5 bases and J dropped 11 bases, with 7 bases sitting between them. The CDR3 consists of 10 residues. CDR1 SGHNT and CDR2 YYREEE come from the germline V gene (reference sequence). The CDR3 DNA sequence: TGTGCCAGCAGTAAAGAGAAACTGTTTTTT. Translated, it gives CASSKEKLFF.

Remarks on this clone: The junction shows a germline mismatch at one end, possibly a read error. V gene TRBV9 combines with J gene TRBJ1-1; 9 bases fit TRBD1. Germline V gene sequence: CDR1 SGDLS, CDR2 YYNGEE. The CDR3 is 15 residues long. CDR3 loop: CASSVAGTGNAEAFF. In DNA, the CDR3 is TGTGCCAGCAGCGTAGCCGGGACAGGGAACGCTGAAGCTTTCTTT.